The 14 T cell receptor beta chains in this list originate from one sample, sequenced in a study of blood T cell repertoires in COVID-19. The data were produced by immunoSEQ multiplex PCR, yet TCRdb's version contains in-frame clones alone and is incomplete. This sample has 200,000 or so clones, with roughly 87% found just once. Sequencing was carried out using peripheral blood. All receptors come from a man between 40 and 49 years old with active or convalescent COVID-19.

This chain joins TRBV28 and TRBJ2-7; D call uncertain. The V gene's germline CDR1 is MDHEN and CDR2 SYDVKM. The CDR3 has 11 residues. Trimming removed 6 bases at V and 0 bases at J, with 3 bases between. The CDR3 sequence: CASRASYEQYF. CDR3 nucleotides: TGTGCCAGCAGGGCCTCCTACGAGCAGTACTTC.

This chain's CDR3 is CASSWRRSQETQYF. CDR3 DNA: TGTGCCAGCAGTTGGCGGCGGTCCCAAGAGACCCAGTACTTC. J is TRBJ2-5 and V is TRBV28; no definite D call. The germline V gene encodes CDR1 MDHEN and CDR2 SYDVKM. With 4 bases removed from V and 1 base from J, the gap between germline ends came to 10 bases. CDR3 length: 14 residues.

The V gene is TRBV4-1, the J gene TRBJ1-2; no clear D gene. Germline V gene sequence: CDR1 MGHRA, CDR2 YSYEKL. The CDR3 runs to 14 residues. Trimming pared 0 bases from V and 9 bases from J, leaving 14 bases between. CDR3 in amino acids: CASSQEGTDLRYTF. DNA for the CDR3: TGCGCCAGCAGCCAAGAAGGAACAGATCTGCGCTACACCTTC.

The chain recombines TRBV28 with TRBJ1-5; 9 bases are a match to TRBD1. With V trimmed by 2 bases and J by 10 bases, 3 bases remained unmatched. CDR1 is MDHEN, CDR2 SYDVKM, per germline. This CDR3 is built from 13 residues. The CDR3 spells CASSLLTGGPQHF. DNA of the CDR3: TGTGCCAGCAGTTTACTTACAGGGGGCCCCCAGCATTTT.

This chain links TRBV15 with TRBJ2-3; 7 nucleotides line up with TRBD1. This CDR3 comprises 16 residues. Germline V gene data show CDR1 as LNHNV and CDR2 as YYDKDF (reference sequence). The junction had 10 bases not matched to a gene; V was cut back by 4 bases and J by 3 bases. CDR3 protein: CATSNRDRVATDTQYF. CDR3 DNA: TGTGCCACCAGCAATCGCGACAGGGTAGCAACAGATACGCAGTATTTT.

The chain employs TRBV3-1 (or the pseudogene TRBV3-2) and TRBJ2-7, with D possibly being TRBD2 (6 bases). The germline V gene has CDR1 LGHDT and CDR2 YNNKEL (reference sequence). CDR3 length equals 15 residues. Trimming cost V 5 bases and J 0 bases, with 14 bases left between them. The CDR3 spells CASSGGTVSSYEQYF. The CDR3 coding sequence is TGTGCCAGCAGCGGCGGGACGGTTAGCTCCTACGAGCAGTACTTC.

The J gene is TRBJ1-1, the V gene TRBV5-1; D is ambiguous. Germline loops: CDR1 SGHRS, CDR2 YFSETQ. Trimming took 0 bases from V and 1 from J, leaving 10 bases between them. CDR3 length equals 15 residues. The CDR3 nucleotides read TGCGCCAGCAGCTTGGGGGTTTCAGGGAACACTGAAGCTTTCTTT. The encoded protein is CASSLGVSGNTEAFF. Drawing the rest from reference TRBV5-1 and TRBJ1-1, the complete variable domain is KAGVTQTPRYLIKTRGQQVTLSCSPISGHRSVSWYQQTPGQGLQFLFEYFSETQRNKGNFPGRFSGRQFSNSRSEMNVSTLELGDSALYLCASSLGVSGNTEAFFGQGTRLTVV.

The gene calls are TRBV25-1 and TRBJ2-7, with 7 positions matching TRBD1. With 3 bases clipped from V and 3 bases from J, the junction kept 11 bases outside the gene matches. Germline lookup yields CDR1 MGHDK and CDR2 SYGVNS. The CDR3 covers 16 residues. CDR3 in amino acids: CASSDYQSTGNYEQYF. CDR3 DNA: TGTGCCAGCAGTGATTACCAGTCGACAGGGAACTACGAGCAGTACTTC.

Only one count was recorded for this clone. The rearrangement links TRBV7-9 to TRBJ2-7; TRBD1 matches 11 bases. Germline assignment: CDR1 SEHNR and CDR2 FQNEAQ (reference sequence). V shed 2 bases, J shed 3 bases, and the junction held 3 bases outside the gene matches. The CDR3 has 15 residues. For the CDR3, the DNA is TGTGCCAGCAGCTTACCGGGACAGGGGGGCTACGAGCAGTACTTC. As protein: CASSLPGQGGYEQYF. The full variable domain, rest sourced from reference TRBV7-9 and TRBJ2-7, is DTGVSQNPRHKITKRGQNVTFRCDPISEHNRLYWYRQTLGQGPEFLTYFQNEAQLEKSRLLSDRFSAERPKGSFSTLEIQRTEQGDSAMYLCASSLPGQGGYEQYFGPGTRLTVT.

This chain links TRBV19 with TRBJ2-3; 11 bases are a match to TRBD1. After removal of 6 bases from V and 2 bases from J, the junction contained 7 bases not matched to a gene. The CDR3 consists of 16 residues. Germline V gene sequence: CDR1 LNHDA, CDR2 SQIVND (reference sequence). CDR3 DNA: TGTGCCAGTAGCAGGACAGGGGGCCTCCCCACAGATACGCAGTATTTT. Its translation: CASSRTGGLPTDTQYF.

This clone was seen just once. This chain links TRBV24-1 with TRBJ1-2; TRBD1 matches 12 bases. V was pared by 9 bases and J by 4 bases, with 8 bases of the junction left unmatched. Germline lookup yields CDR1 KGHDR and CDR2 SFDVKD. CDR3 size: 15 residues. As DNA, the CDR3 is TGTGCCACCTACGGGGACAGGGGGCTTACCTATGGCTACACCTTC. Protein sequence: CATYGDRGLTYGYTF.

This clone was recorded only once. The rearrangement uses TRBV6-5 and TRBJ1-2; TRBD1 matches at 10 bases. The CDR3 consists of 16 residues. Per the germline V gene, CDR1 is MNHEY and CDR2 is SVGAGI. V was pared by 2 bases and J by 3 bases, with 6 bases of the junction left unmatched. As DNA, the CDR3 is TGTGCCAGCAGTTACACCGGGACAGGGGCCTACTATGGCTACACCTTC. Amino acid sequence: CASSYTGTGAYYGYTF.

V is TRBV6-5 and J is TRBJ1-4; TRBD1 agrees at 7 bases. Losses at the gene ends were 2 bases for V and 10 bases for J; bases not matched to a gene: 7. Germline CDR1 is MNHEY and CDR2 is SVGAGI. The CDR3 runs 14 residues. Here the CDR3 reads CASSYGTASGKLFF. CDR3 in DNA: TGTGCCAGCAGTTACGGGACAGCCAGCGGAAAACTGTTTTTT.

In nucleotides, the CDR3 is TGTGCCAGCAGCCAGGGGAGGGTTAGTAGCTACGAGCAGTACTTC. This gives the protein CASSQGRVSSYEQYF. V usage is TRBV4-2 and J usage is TRBJ2-7; 7 bases agree with TRBD2. The CDR3 length is 15 residues. V lost 3 bases, J lost 3 bases, and 8 bases stayed unmatched. Germline CDR1 LGHNA, CDR2 YNFKEQ.